The rows below give T cell receptor beta chains drawn from one sample of a study of blood T cell repertoires in COVID-19. Measured with immunoSEQ multiplex PCR; TCRdb has only the in-frame clones, and not every one. Of 200,000 to 250,000 clones in the sample, 70% to 85% were seen once. Sequences were obtained from peripheral blood. The receptor source for this set is an elderly woman with COVID-19, enrolled during active disease. Each CDR3 is given with its conserved first and last residue. A D gene is named only where the DNA matches it firmly. Clone size, where shown, is once, few, many, or a class for clones that have expanded.

>.|TRBV29-1|once|TRBJ1-1
CSVSTGTMNTEAFF
TGCAGCGTGTCTACAGGGACCATGAACACTGAAGCTTTCTTT
>.|TRBV9|.|TRBJ1-1
CASSVGGRGSGTEAFF
TGTGCCAGCAGCGTAGGTGGGAGGGGATCGGGCACTGAAGCTTTCTTT
>TRBD1|TRBV2|.|TRBJ1-1
CASRGADRGIAEAFF
TGTGCCAGCAGAGGGGCGGACAGGGGGATAGCTGAAGCTTTCTTT
>.|TRBV19|.|TRBJ1-4
CASTSVQADEKLFF
.
>.|TRBV5-1|.|TRBJ1-2
CASSSTGVYGYTF
TGCGCCAGCAGCTCGACAGGCGTCTATGGCTACACCTTC
>.|TRBV4-1|.|TRBJ1-2
CASSQDRGSDYGYTF
TGCGCCAGCAGCCAAGATCGAGGCAGCGACTATGGCTACACCTTC
>TRBD1|TRBV7-2|.|TRBJ1-5
CASSPDRSRGPQHF
TGTGCCAGCAGCCCGGACAGGTCCCGGGGGCCCCAGCATTTT
>.|TRBV14|.|TRBJ1-6
CASSFATVNSPLHF
TGTGCCAGCAGCTTCGCGACAGTAAATTCACCCCTCCACTTT
>TRBD1|TRBV27|.|TRBJ1-1
CASRVRGSEAFF
TGTGCCAGCAGGGTCAGGGGGTCTGAAGCTTTCTTT
>TRBD2|TRBV11-2|.|TRBJ2-2
CASSPRDGGANTGELFF
TGTGCCAGCAGCCCCCGAGACGGGGGGGCAAACACCGGGGAGCTGTTTTTT
>TRBD1|TRBV20-1|.|TRBJ1-2
CSASTGTGADGYTF
TGCAGTGCTAGTACCGGGACAGGGGCCGATGGCTACACCTTC
>.|TRBV5-5|.|TRBJ2-7
CASSLAVARDEQYF
TGTGCCAGCAGCTTGGCGGTGGCGAGGGACGAGCAGTACTTC
>TRBD1|TRBV6-1|.|TRBJ2-5
CASSERDRGETQYF
TGTGCCAGCAGTGAGCGGGACAGGGGAGAGACCCAGTACTTC
>TRBD1|TRBV7-3|.|TRBJ1-2
CASSLTGGIGYTF
TGTGCCAGCAGCTTAACAGGGGGCATTGGCTACACCTTC
>TRBD1|TRBV28|.|TRBJ1-2
CASSLVQGARGYTF
TGTGCCAGCAGTTTAGTACAGGGGGCGCGAGGCTACACCTTC
>TRBD1|TRBV5-1|.|TRBJ1-2
CASSDPGQGGYTF
TGCGCCAGCAGTGATCCGGGACAGGGTGGCTACACCTTC
>TRBD2|TRBV4-2|few|TRBJ2-1
CASSQDPGLAGGNEQFF
TGTGCCAGCAGCCAAGATCCAGGACTAGCGGGAGGTAATGAGCAGTTCTTC
>TRBD1|TRBV28|.|TRBJ1-3
CASRRDRVGGNTIYF
TGTGCCAGCCGACGCGACAGGGTTGGTGGAAACACCATATATTTT
>.|TRBV20-1|.|TRBJ2-5
CSASYIRRETQYF
TGCAGTGCTAGTTACATACGCAGAGAGACCCAGTACTTC
>.|TRBV2|.|TRBJ1-4
CASIPEANEKLFF
TGTGCCTCGATACCAGAAGCTAATGAAAAACTGTTTTTT
>TRBD2|TRBV14|.|TRBJ2-3
CASSQAAGGGDTQYF
TGTGCCAGCAGCCAAGCCGCGGGAGGGGGAGATACGCAGTATTTT
>.|TRBV7-7|few|TRBJ2-5
CASSPGGGDQYF
TGTGCTAGCAGCCCCGGCGGAGGTGACCAGTACTTC
>.|TRBV4-1|.|TRBJ1-3
CASSLSPPTAQSGNTIYF
TGCGCCAGCAGCCTATCCCCCCCGACTGCTCAATCTGGAAACACCATATATTTT